This TCR beta chain was recovered during a study of cytomegalovirus exposure and HLA in healthy donors. Study results and caveats: In a later analysis, at a false discovery rate of 0.05, approximately 18,000 TCR beta sequences were associated with HLA alleles. Sequences of the TCR beta chain were said to predict the HLA-A and HLA-B alleles of most subjects accurately.

PCR used 60 Vbeta primers and 13 Jbeta primers. TCRdb's table, derived via immunoSEQ multiplex PCR, lists solely in-frame clones and lacks some. The profile covers about 130,000 clones, with 73% appearing a single time and 2% to 2.5% taken by the ten largest. For this clone: Its antigen is not identified.

Sample: PBMCs. The sequence came from a woman aged 40 to 50 in good health and CMV-seropositive.

The CDR3 DNA reads as TGTGCCAGCAGCCCCATGGGCAGGGGCCCTGGAAACACCATATATTTT. Translating it yields CASSPMGRGPGNTIYF. This sequence joins TRBV7-2 and TRBJ1-3, with D tentatively TRBD1 (6 bases). This CDR3 is built from 16 residues. Deletions cut 5 bases from V and 2 bases from J, with 16 bases between. The germline gives CDR1 SGHTA, CDR2 FQGNSA.